Detailed here is one T cell receptor beta chain. Its cognate antigen has yet to be identified. Nothing much larger sits one base from this clone, and base qualities are not available. There are 13 amino acids in the CDR3, from cysteine to phenylalanine inclusive. Only the CDR3 portion is preserved as DNA: 39 bases, with reading frame beginning at the first base. V ends up 3 bases short and J 3 bases short, with an unmatched junction base count of 5. From the germline V gene (reference sequence), CDR1 is DFQATT and CDR2 is SNEGSKA. The instrument was an Illumina HiSeq 2500. Quantitative 5'-RACE with molecular barcodes was used to prepare TCR beta libraries. The study's own analysis went as follows. Disease-linked TCR variants were identified with a new computational method built on a probabilistic model of VDJ rearrangement. TCRdb's own reprocessing of the public reads used fastp at Q25 and MiXCR and kept productive beta chains. Entries that share a CDR3 protein sequence are merged under the most common genes and DNA. The V and J calls and clone size come from TCRdb's table, not from the authors' own analysis. Present in this sample are some 800,000 distinct CDR3 sequences, 12% of which were seen just once. The top ten clonotypes cover just over 0.5% of the sample.

This entry comes from a study of CD8 T cells in ankylosing spondylitis (TCRdb year 2017). Turning to the overall study: T cell receptor beta repertoires were profiled in healthy donors and ankylosing spondylitis patients so that disease-linked TCR variants could be found. The full study cohort was made up of 20 to 25 ankylosing spondylitis patients and over 90 healthy donors. Peripheral blood was sampled, and synovial fluid was additionally collected from ankylosing spondylitis patients. Findings and caveats that apply to the study as a whole: A TCR beta motif of eight highly homologous amino acid variants appeared characteristic of blood from ankylosing spondylitis patients. The disease-linked clones were reported to be significantly enriched in matched synovial fluid samples from ankylosing spondylitis patients. Some of the motif variants had been reported before in the synovial fluid and blood of reactive arthritis patients, a finding that suggests common disease-initiation mechanisms. A CD8+ phenotype was shown by the disease-linked clones, which were found at relatively low frequencies in peripheral blood.

The rearrangement combines TRBV20-1 with TRBJ2-7, and 7 junctional nucleotides match TRBD1. The source material was blood, either unsorted or a sorted T cell fraction (not recorded which). This receptor was identified in a male donor with ankylosing spondylitis. In nucleotide form, the sequence is TGCAGTGCTAGTCGAGGGGGCGGCTACGAGCAGTACTTC. Protein translation: CSASRGGGYEQYF.